There are many counts of the clone carrying this TCR beta chain. As yet, its antigen is unknown. The sample originates from a study of post-analysis software for immune sequencing data. Background on the study: The patients showed relapsing-remitting, secondary progressive and progressive-relapsing multiple sclerosis courses. Overall study results and limits: Multiple sclerosis patients had significantly lower normalized Chao1 diversity than controls. By F measure, strong co-clustering occurred among samples prepared in the same batch. Five or six TRBV segments, TRBV5-6, TRBV5-1 and TRBV20-1 among them, were found more frequent in patients than controls.

V was shortened by 6 bases and J by 8 bases, with 17 bases between the two germline ends. The germline CDR1 and CDR2 sequences are SQVTM and ANQGSEA. The CDR3 extends over 13 amino acids. Tagging with unique molecular identifiers was a feature of the TCR beta cDNA libraries. Around 500,000 cDNA molecules were recovered from an input of about 0.9 to 10 million T cells. In TCRdb, the PCR reads were re-called with MiXCR into one record per CDR3 protein. This sample has fewer than 900,000 distinct CDR3 sequences; about 43% occur once, and the top ten carry 4.9%. This clonotype was obtained from a girl aged 10-17 years with multiple sclerosis. This chain joins TRBV29-1 and TRBJ2-1; the D call may be TRBD1 or TRBD2 (5 bases each). The source material was blood. The CDR3 loop reads CSVPDPLGDEQFF. CDR3 sequence (DNA): TGCAGCGTCCCGGACCCCTTGGGGGATGAGCAGTTCTTC.